This TCR beta chain was found in a study of T cells in Graves' hyperthyroidism and ophthalmopathy (dated by TCRdb to between 2019 and 2020). Broadly, across the study: Peripheral blood samples were taken at initial diagnosis, before any treatment was given. To identify TCR V-J signatures that set the groups apart, the researchers used a discovery cohort of 100 patients, made up of about 44 with Graves' ophthalmopathy and about 59 with stable Graves' hyperthyroidism. Whether ophthalmopathy could be predicted prospectively was tested in an independent validation cohort made up of about 18 hyperthyroidism patients plus 17 patients who later progressed to ophthalmopathy. For training and testing, the 100 or so patients in the discovery cohort were randomly divided in a 7:3 ratio. Thyroid tissue and blood T-cell repertoires from six Graves' hyperthyroidism patients were also compared in the study. Once sampling was done, hyperthyroidism patients were given methimazole at a starting dose of 30 mg daily, whereas ophthalmopathy patients were given high-dose intravenous methylprednisolone. According to the paper, TCR Vbeta CDR3 sequencing was carried out on 135 peripheral blood samples, which came from 40 to 45 ophthalmopathy, roughly 75 hyperthyroidism and roughly 17 progressor patients. Here is what the overall study found, with its caveats: In validation, the model predicted progression to ophthalmopathy with around 71% sensitivity and 72% to 85% specificity, a median of roughly seven months before onset. Ophthalmopathy was separated from stable hyperthyroidism by a 13 V-J signature model, with approximately 90% sensitivity and about 81% specificity obtained in cross-validation and 80%/75% obtained in testing. Sample size was not statistically predetermined, and investigators were not blinded to group allocation. Blood samples also contained most of the expanded thyroid clonotypes (frequency above 0.001), which suggests that blood repertoires may reflect thyroid immune responses.

The TCR beta CDR3 regions were amplified from RNA transcripts. The TCR CDR3 was subjected to a first round of RT-PCR using the HTBI primer set and the Qiagen OneStep RT-PCR kit. A second multiplex PCR round built the libraries, followed by size selection and purification. Sequencing of the libraries was done on an Illumina HiSeq2000 using paired-end 100 bp reads. The authors processed their data as follows. SOAPnuke was used to process the raw data, throwing out any read that contained adapters or uncalled bases, had a mean Phred below 15, or lacked an exact constant-primer or identifier match. High-quality paired reads were merged using COPE v1.2.5, and each unique nucleotide sequence was defined as a clonotype. MiTCR v1.1 was used to align the clonotypes against IMGT TRBV, TRBD and TRBJ reference segments. Analysis was restricted to V-J combinations with a frequency above 0.0001, which covered approximately 99% of repertoires. The TCS score was defined as the ratio of F50 (clonal expansion) to E x V (chaos), calculated using BLOSUM62-based TCRdist between CDR3 peptides within each V-J. Welch's t-statistics and random forest reduced roughly 500 V-J features to roughly 13, which were used in a naive Bayes classifier (R e1071). TCRdb ran its own pipeline on the public reads, namely fastp trimming at Q25 and MiXCR clone calling, and kept in-frame beta chains. Rows merge per CDR3 protein into single entries with the most common DNA and genes. These V and J calls are TCRdb output, not the study's own analysis. For this sample there are 460,000 or so distinct CDR3 sequences; under 15% appear just once. Together, the top ten hold less than 20% of the sample.

This clonotype was picked up many times. The antigen this receptor binds is unknown. No per-base quality is available; no much larger clone lies one base away. From cysteine to phenylalanine, the CDR3 is 15 amino acids long. The DNA shown is the 45-base CDR3, in frame from base 1. CDR1 LGHDT and CDR2 YNNKEL were looked up in the germline V gene (reference sequence). At the junction V is shortened by 4 bases and J by 4 bases, with 16 bases in between. A patient counted as having stable Graves' hyperthyroidism if no progression to ophthalmopathy occurred over 18 months of follow-up. Hyperthyroidism patients were newly diagnosed, had a disease duration of under 2 months, and were aged 18 to 65 years. Any patient with an uncontrolled infection, another autoimmune disease, pregnancy or lactation was excluded. Diagnoses were based on clinical symptoms, serum thyroxine and TRAb, thyroid ultrasound and orbital computed tomography. PBMCs were isolated from about 9.2 ml of fresh peripheral blood by Ficoll-Paque density gradient centrifugation. Total RNA was extracted with Trizol reagent, and quality was checked on an Agilent 2100 Bioanalyzer.

The chain was built from TRBV3-1 and TRBJ1-1; matching of 5 bases hints at TRBD1 as the D gene. The sample was blood. The source of this sequence is a woman in her late teens or twenties with Graves' hyperthyroidism. The CDR3 reads as follows: CASSLRDAGSTEAFF. In nucleotides, the sequence is TGTGCCAGCAGCCTTCGGGACGCAGGTTCCACTGAAGCTTTCTTT.